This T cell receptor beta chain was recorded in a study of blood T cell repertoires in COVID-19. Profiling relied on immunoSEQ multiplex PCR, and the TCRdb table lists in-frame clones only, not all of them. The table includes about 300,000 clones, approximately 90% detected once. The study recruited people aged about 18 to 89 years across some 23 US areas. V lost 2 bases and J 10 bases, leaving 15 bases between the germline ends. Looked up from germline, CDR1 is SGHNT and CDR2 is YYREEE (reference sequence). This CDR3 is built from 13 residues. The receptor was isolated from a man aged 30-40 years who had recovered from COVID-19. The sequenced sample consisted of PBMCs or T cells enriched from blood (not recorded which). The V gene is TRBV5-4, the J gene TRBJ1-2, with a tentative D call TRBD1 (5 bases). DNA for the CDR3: TGTGCCAGCAGCTTAGGGTCGGGGGTCGACTACACCTTC. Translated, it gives CASSLGSGVDYTF.